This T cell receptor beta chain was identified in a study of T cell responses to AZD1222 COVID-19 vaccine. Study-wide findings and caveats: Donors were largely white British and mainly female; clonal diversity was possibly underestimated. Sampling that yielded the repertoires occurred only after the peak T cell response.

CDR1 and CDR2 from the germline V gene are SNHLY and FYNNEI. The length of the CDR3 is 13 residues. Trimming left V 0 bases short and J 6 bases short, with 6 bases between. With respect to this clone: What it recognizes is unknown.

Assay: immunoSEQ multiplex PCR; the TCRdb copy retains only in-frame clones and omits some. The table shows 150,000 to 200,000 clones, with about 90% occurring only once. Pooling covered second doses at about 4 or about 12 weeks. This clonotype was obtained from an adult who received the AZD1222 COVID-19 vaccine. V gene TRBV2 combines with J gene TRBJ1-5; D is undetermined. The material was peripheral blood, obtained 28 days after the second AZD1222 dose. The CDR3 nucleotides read TGTGCCAGCAGTGAAGCGCCATCTCAGCCCCAGCATTTT. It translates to CASSEAPSQPQHF.